This T cell receptor (beta chain) was sequenced in a study of regulatory T cells in long-lasting Graves disease. Findings of the study overall: There were preferences for TRBV28, TRBJ1-2 and TRBJ2-5 in persistent disease. Patients whose Graves' disease persisted exhibited lower TCR diversity than those newly diagnosed.

Documented time point: persistent/refractory GD, antithyroid drugs over 5 years with positive TRAb. Construction of the TCR library relied on RNA isolated from PBMCs. EDTA tubes were used for drawing around 9 milliliters of peripheral blood. Sequencing libraries for TCR beta were prepared with iRepertoire HTBI primers and Arm-PCR of CDR3 regions. TCRdb processed the multiplex PCR reads anew with MiXCR; each CDR3 protein has one entry. The data show 300,000 to 500,000 distinct CDR3 sequences, with 20% seen just once and about a fifth held by the top ten. The V gene's germline CDR1 is SEHNR and CDR2 FQNEAQ (reference sequence). The CDR3 spans 16 residues. V was pared by 5 bases and J by 4 bases, with 9 bases of the junction left unmatched. Concerning this clonotype itself: The antigen is unknown.

The source was peripheral blood mononuclear cells (PBMCs), collected when the disease was refractory, from a patient treated with antithyroid drugs. V is TRBV7-9 and J is TRBJ2-2; 8 positions match TRBD1. The receptor's source is a female donor with Graves disease. This chain's CDR3 is CASSKWTGSSTGELFF. The CDR3 DNA sequence: TGTGCCAGCAGCAAATGGACAGGGTCGTCCACCGGGGAGCTGTTTTTT.